This T cell receptor (beta chain) was retrieved from a study of T cell responses to AZD1222 COVID-19 vaccine. Worth noting for this clone: Its antigen is undetermined.

Overall study results and limits: Donors were mostly white British, more females; clonal diversity possibly underestimated.

Measured with immunoSEQ multiplex PCR; TCRdb has only the in-frame clones, and not every one. The sample lists just under 95,000 clones; about nine tenths were seen once. Germline lookup yields CDR1 MGHRA and CDR2 YSYEKL. The V gene end was trimmed by 5 bases and the J gene end by 0 bases; junction bases not matched to a gene: 7. This CDR3 region has 16 residues. The starting material was peripheral blood, obtained on day 0 of AZD1222 vaccination. The TCR sequence derives from an adult in good health. This rearrangement joins TRBV4-1 to TRBJ2-7, with 10 positions matching TRBD1. CDR3 sequence: CASSYSRTGGSYEQYF. CDR3 coding DNA: TGCGCCAGCAGCTATAGCCGGACAGGGGGCTCCTACGAGCAGTACTTC.